This T cell receptor (beta chain) was documented in a study of cytomegalovirus exposure and HLA in healthy donors. This CDR3 has 16 residues. V gave up 3 bases and J gave up 4 bases; unmatched junction bases: 4. Per the germline V gene, CDR1 is SGHVS and CDR2 is FNYEAQ. As to this clone: Its antigen is undetermined.

The PCR had 60 Vbeta and 13 Jbeta primers. Clones were read by immunoSEQ multiplex PCR, and TCRdb kept only the in-frame ones, dropping some. The sample shows about 100,000 clones, 84% of them seen only once. Points from the study as a whole: Across donors, sequencing depth was assumed by presence/absence analyses to be roughly uniform. In a later analysis, at a false discovery rate of 0.05, approximately 16,000 TCR beta sequences were associated with HLA alleles.

The TCR originated in a woman aged 18-29 years in good health and CMV-seronegative. The sample comprised PBMCs. The J gene is TRBJ2-1, the V gene TRBV7-6; 12 bases line up with TRBD2. The CDR3 nucleotides are TGTGCCAGCAGCTTGACTAGCGGGGGACGGTACAATGAGCAGTTCTTC. The encoded protein is CASSLTSGGRYNEQFF.